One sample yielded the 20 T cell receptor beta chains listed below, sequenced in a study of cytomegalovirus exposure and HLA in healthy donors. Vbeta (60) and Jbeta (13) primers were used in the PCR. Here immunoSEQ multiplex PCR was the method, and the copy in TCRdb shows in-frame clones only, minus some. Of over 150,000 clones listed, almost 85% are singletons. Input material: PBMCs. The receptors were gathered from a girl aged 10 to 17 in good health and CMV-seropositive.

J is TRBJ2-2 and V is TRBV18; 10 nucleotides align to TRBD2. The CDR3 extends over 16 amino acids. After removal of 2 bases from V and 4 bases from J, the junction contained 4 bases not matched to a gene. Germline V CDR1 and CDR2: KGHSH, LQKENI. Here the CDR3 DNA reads TGTGCCAGCTCACCAAAGCGGGGGGGCTTCACCGGGGAGCTGTTTTTT. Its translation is CASSPKRGGFTGELFF.

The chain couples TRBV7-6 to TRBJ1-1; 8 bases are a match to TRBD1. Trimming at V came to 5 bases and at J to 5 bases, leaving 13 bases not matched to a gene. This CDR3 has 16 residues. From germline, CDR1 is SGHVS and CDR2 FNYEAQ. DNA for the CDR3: TGTGCCAGCAGCCCTACAGGGGGTGGGGGATTGACTGAAGCTTTCTTT. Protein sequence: CASSPTGGGGLTEAFF. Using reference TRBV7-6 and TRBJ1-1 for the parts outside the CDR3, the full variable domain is GAGVSQSPRYKVTKRGQDVALRCDPISGHVSLYWYRQALGQGPEFLTYFNYEAQQDKSGLPNDRFSAERPEGSISTLTIQRTEQRDSAMYRCASSPTGGGGLTEAFFGQGTRLTVV.

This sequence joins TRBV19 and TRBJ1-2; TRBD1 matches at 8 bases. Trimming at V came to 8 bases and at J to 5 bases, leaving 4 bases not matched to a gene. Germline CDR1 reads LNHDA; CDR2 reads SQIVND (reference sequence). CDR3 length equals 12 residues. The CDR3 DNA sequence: TGTGCCAGTCTCACAGGGGGTTATGGCTACACCTTC. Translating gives CASLTGGYGYTF. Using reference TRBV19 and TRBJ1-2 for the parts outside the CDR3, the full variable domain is DGGITQSPKYLFRKEGQNVTLSCEQNLNHDAMYWYRQDPGQGLRLIYYSQIVNDFQKGDIAEGYSVSREKKESFPLTVTSAQKNPTAFYLCASLTGGYGYTFGSGTRLTVV.

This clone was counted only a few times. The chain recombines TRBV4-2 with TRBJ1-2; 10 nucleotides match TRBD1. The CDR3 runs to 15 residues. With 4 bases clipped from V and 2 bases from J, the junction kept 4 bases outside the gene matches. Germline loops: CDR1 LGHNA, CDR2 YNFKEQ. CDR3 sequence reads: CASSPVGQGNYGYTF. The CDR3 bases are TGTGCCAGCAGCCCGGTGGGACAGGGGAACTATGGCTACACCTTC.

The CDR3 DNA follows: TGCGCCAGCAGCCAAGATCCGTCAGGGTTTGATGGCTACACCTTC. It specifies CASSQDPSGFDGYTF. V usage is TRBV4-1 and J usage is TRBJ1-2, with D perhaps matching TRBD1 (5 bases). The CDR3 contains 15 residues. V lost 0 bases to trimming and J lost 6 bases, with 14 bases between them. Germline V gene data show CDR1 as MGHRA and CDR2 as YSYEKL.

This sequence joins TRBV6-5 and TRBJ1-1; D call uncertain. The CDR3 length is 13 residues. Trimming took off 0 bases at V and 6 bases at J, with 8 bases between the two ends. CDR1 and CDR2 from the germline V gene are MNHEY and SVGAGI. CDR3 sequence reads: CASSYSIGAEAFF. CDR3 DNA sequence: TGTGCCAGCAGTTACTCGATCGGGGCTGAAGCTTTCTTT.

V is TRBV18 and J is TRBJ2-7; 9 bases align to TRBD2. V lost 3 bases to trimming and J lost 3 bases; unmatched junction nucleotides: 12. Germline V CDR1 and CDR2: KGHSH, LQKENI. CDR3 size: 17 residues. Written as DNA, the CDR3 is TGTGCCAGCTCACCGGCCCTAGCGGGGATGTCCGGCTACGAGCAGTACTTC. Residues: CASSPALAGMSGYEQYF.

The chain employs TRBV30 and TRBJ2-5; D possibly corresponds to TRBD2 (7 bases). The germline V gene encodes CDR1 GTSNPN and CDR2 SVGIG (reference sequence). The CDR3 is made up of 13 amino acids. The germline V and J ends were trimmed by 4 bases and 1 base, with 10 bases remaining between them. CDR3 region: CAWKGGFQETQYF. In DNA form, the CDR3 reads TGTGCCTGGAAGGGGGGGTTCCAAGAGACCCAGTACTTC. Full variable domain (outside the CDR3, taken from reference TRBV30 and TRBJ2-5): SQTIHQWPATLVQPVGSPLSLECTVEGTSNPNLYWYRQAAGRGLQLLFYSVGIGQISSEVPQNLSASRPQDRQFILSSKKLLLSDSGFYLCAWKGGFQETQYFGPGTRLLVL.

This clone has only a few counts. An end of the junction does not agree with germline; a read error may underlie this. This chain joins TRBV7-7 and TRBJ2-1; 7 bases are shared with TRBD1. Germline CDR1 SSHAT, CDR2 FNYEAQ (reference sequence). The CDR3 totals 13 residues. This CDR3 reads CASSSDRNNEQFF. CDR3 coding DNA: TGTGCTAGCAGCTCGGACAGGAACAATGAGCAGTTCTTC.

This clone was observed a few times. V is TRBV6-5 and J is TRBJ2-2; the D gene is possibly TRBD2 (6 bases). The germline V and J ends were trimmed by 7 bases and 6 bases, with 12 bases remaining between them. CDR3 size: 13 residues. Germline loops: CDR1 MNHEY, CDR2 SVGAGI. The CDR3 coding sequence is TGTGCCAGCACCAAAGGGGAGGCCGGGGAGCTGTTTTTT. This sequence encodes CASTKGEAGELFF.

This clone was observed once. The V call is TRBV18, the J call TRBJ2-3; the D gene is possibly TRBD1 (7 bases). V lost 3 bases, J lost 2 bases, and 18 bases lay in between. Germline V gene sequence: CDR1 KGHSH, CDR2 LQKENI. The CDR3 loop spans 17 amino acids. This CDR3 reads CASSPPRGDDSTDTQYF. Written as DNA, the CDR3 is TGTGCCAGCTCACCGCCCAGGGGGGACGATTCCACAGATACGCAGTATTTT.

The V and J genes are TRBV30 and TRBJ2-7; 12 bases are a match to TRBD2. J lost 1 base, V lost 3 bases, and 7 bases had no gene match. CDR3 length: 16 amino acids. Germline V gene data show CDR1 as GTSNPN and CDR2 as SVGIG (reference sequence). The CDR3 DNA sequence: TGTGCCTGGAGCCGTCCCGGACTAGCGGGGTCCTACGAGCAGTACTTC. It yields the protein CAWSRPGLAGSYEQYF. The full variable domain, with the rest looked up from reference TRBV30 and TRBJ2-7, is SQTIHQWPATLVQPVGSPLSLECTVEGTSNPNLYWYRQAAGRGLQLLFYSVGIGQISSEVPQNLSASRPQDRQFILSSKKLLLSDSGFYLCAWSRPGLAGSYEQYFGPGTRLTVT.

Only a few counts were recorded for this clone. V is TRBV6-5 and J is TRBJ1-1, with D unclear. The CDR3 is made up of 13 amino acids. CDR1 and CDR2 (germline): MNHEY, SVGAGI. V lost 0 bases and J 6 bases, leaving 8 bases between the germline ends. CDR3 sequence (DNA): TGTGCCAGCAGTTACTCGAAGCCCGCTGAAGCTTTCTTT. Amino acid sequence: CASSYSKPAEAFF.

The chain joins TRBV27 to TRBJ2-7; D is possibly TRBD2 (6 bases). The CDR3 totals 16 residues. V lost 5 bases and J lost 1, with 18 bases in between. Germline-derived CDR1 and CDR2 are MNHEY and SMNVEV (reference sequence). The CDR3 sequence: CASSASPWGESYEQYF. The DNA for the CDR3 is TGTGCCAGCAGTGCATCTCCCTGGGGGGAATCCTACGAGCAGTACTTC.

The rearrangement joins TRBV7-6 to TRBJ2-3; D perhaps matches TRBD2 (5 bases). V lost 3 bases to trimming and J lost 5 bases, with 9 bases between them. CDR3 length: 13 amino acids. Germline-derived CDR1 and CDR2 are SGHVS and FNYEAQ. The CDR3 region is CASSFHEGDTQYF. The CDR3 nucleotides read TGTGCCAGCAGCTTTCACGAGGGAGATACGCAGTATTTT.

Here the CDR3 reads CASSEPGAEAFF. CDR3 sequence (DNA): TGTGCCAGCAGTGAGCCAGGGGCTGAAGCTTTCTTT. This chain connects TRBV25-1 to TRBJ1-1, with D possibly TRBD1 on 6 matching bases. V lost 3 bases and J 6 bases, leaving 8 bases between the germline ends. CDR3 size: 12 residues. Germline values: CDR1 MGHDK, CDR2 SYGVNS.

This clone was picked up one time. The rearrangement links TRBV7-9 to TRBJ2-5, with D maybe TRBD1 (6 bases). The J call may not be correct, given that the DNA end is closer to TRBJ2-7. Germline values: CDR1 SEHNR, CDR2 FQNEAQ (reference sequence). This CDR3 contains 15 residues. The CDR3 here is CASSHPGTSHYEQYF. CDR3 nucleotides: TGTGCCAGCAGCCACCCCGGGACATCCCACTACGAGCAGTACTTC.

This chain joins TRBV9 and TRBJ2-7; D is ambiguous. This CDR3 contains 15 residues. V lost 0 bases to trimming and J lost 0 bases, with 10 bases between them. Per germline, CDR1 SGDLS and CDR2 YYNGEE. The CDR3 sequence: CASSVDTESSYEQYF. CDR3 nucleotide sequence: TGTGCCAGCAGCGTAGATACGGAGAGCTCCTACGAGCAGTACTTC.

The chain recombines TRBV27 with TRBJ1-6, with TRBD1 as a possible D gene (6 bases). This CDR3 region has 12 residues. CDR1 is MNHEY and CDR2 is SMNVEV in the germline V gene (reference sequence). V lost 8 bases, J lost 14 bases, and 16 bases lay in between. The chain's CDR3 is CASRRGRGTLHF. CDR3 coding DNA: TGTGCCAGCCGCCGGGGTAGGGGGACCCTCCACTTT.

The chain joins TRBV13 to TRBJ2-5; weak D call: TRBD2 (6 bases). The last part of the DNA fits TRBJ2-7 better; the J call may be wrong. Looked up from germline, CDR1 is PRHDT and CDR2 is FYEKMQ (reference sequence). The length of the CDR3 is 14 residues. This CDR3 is CASSEMGLTYEQYF. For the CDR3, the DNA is TGTGCCAGCAGCGAAATGGGACTTACCTACGAGCAGTACTTC.